Each of the 16 T cell receptor beta chains below was sequenced from the same sample in a study of shared clonotypes between healthy human individuals. The table came from immunoSEQ multiplex PCR; TCRdb's copy has only in-frame clones and leaves some out. This table has about 2.4 million clones, roughly 93% appearing once. The specimen was naive CD4+ T cells from PBMCs. Subset noted: CD45RA+ positively selected. The receptor source for this set is a man younger than 30 in good health. Some clones in this sample may be carry-over from other donors' samples.

The chain recombines TRBV6-1 with TRBJ2-3, with TRBD2 as a possible D gene (6 bases). V lost 2 bases, J lost 2 bases, and 14 bases lay in between. The CDR3 has 16 amino acids. The V gene's germline CDR1 is MNHNS and CDR2 SASEGT. The CDR3 DNA reads TGTGCCAGCAGTGAACTTGGGGGGTCCGCCACAGATACGCAGTATTTT. Its protein is CASSELGGSATDTQYF.

V usage is TRBV7-2 and J usage is TRBJ2-7; 10 bases map to TRBD2. J gave up 5 bases and V 6 bases, and 10 bases lay outside the gene matches. Germline CDR1 reads SGHTA; CDR2 reads FQGNSA. This CDR3 is built from 15 residues. The CDR3 region is CASRSASGSVNEQYF. The CDR3 nucleotides read TGTGCCAGCAGATCCGCTAGCGGGAGCGTCAACGAGCAGTACTTC.

The chain links TRBV6-1 to TRBJ2-7; D may be TRBD1 or TRBD2 (5 bases each). The V gene lost 7 bases and the J gene lost 6 bases, with 19 bases spanning the gap. The CDR3 runs to 14 residues. The germline gives CDR1 MNHNS, CDR2 SASEGT. Written as DNA, the CDR3 is TGTGCCAGCATAGACGGGGCGTACGGTCTCGAGCAGTACTTC. The encoded protein is CASIDGAYGLEQYF.

The chain carries TRBV5-6 and TRBJ1-5; 7 bases agree with TRBD1. J lost 1 base, V lost 3 bases, and 10 bases had no gene match. Germline lookup yields CDR1 SGHDT and CDR2 YYEEEE. The CDR3 totals 17 residues. For the CDR3, the DNA is TGTGCCAGCAGCTACCGAAGGGGCAGGGGGAGCAATCAGCCCCAGCATTTT. This sequence encodes CASSYRRGRGSNQPQHF.

The gene calls are TRBV5-1 and TRBJ2-7; D is unclear. The CDR3 is made up of 13 amino acids. V lost 0 bases and J lost 3, with 7 bases in between. Germline V gene lookup returns CDR1 SGHRS and CDR2 YFSETQ. CDR3 nucleotides: TGCGCCAGCAGCTTGGCCCACAGCTACGAGCAGTACTTC. Protein product: CASSLAHSYEQYF.

The V and J genes are TRBV7-2 and TRBJ1-1; TRBD1 might be the D (6 bases). Germline assignment: CDR1 SGHTA and CDR2 FQGNSA. Trimming removed 0 bases from V and 4 bases from J, with 12 bases in between. This CDR3 is 15 amino acids long. The CDR3 coding sequence is TGTGCCAGCAGCTTAGCCCTGGGGGCCCCCACTGAAGCTTTCTTT. Translation gives CASSLALGAPTEAFF.

This clone was seen once. The CDR3 DNA reads as TGTGCCAGCAGTTCACCAGGGACCCACAATGAGCAGTTCTTC. Translation: CASSSPGTHNEQFF. V usage is TRBV25-1 and J usage is TRBJ2-1; D tentatively reads TRBD1 or TRBD2 (5 bases each). Per the germline V gene, CDR1 is MGHDK and CDR2 is SYGVNS. Trimming cost V 5 bases and J 5 bases, with 13 bases left between them. This CDR3 comprises 14 residues.

This chain connects TRBV6-1 to TRBJ2-5, with a weak D call TRBD1 (6 bases). CDR1 and CDR2 (germline): MNHNS, SASEGT. V dropped 3 bases and J dropped 5 bases, with 16 bases sitting between them. The CDR3 length is 15 residues. CDR3 residues: CASSEWQGRGETQYF. The DNA for the CDR3 is TGTGCCAGCAGTGAGTGGCAGGGGCGTGGGGAGACCCAGTACTTC.

This chain joins TRBV11-1 and TRBJ2-7, with 8 bases aligning to TRBD2. The V segment lost 4 bases and the J segment 7 bases; nucleotides outside the gene matches: 9. This CDR3 region has 14 residues. Germline V CDR1 and CDR2: SGHAT, FQDESV (reference sequence). CDR3 protein: CASSWTDRGGEQYF. CDR3 sequence (DNA): TGTGCCAGCAGCTGGACAGATCGGGGGGGAGAGCAGTACTTC.

The rearrangement joins TRBV5-1 to TRBJ2-1; 9 bases map to TRBD2. V was pared by 0 bases and J by 6 bases, with 7 bases of the junction left unmatched. The CDR3 contains 16 residues. Germline CDR1 SGHRS, CDR2 YFSETQ. Here the CDR3 DNA reads TGCGCCAGCAGCTTGGCGGGGACTAGCTTAGTCAATGAGCAGTTCTTC. It encodes CASSLAGTSLVNEQFF. Filled out from reference TRBV5-1 and TRBJ2-1, the complete variable domain reads KAGVTQTPRYLIKTRGQQVTLSCSPISGHRSVSWYQQTPGQGLQFLFEYFSETQRNKGNFPGRFSGRQFSNSRSEMNVSTLELGDSALYLCASSLAGTSLVNEQFFGPGTRLTVL.

The CDR3: CASTQIADSYNEQFF. In nucleotides, the CDR3 is TGTGCCAGTACCCAAATCGCGGACTCCTACAATGAGCAGTTCTTC. V usage is TRBV19 and J usage is TRBJ2-1; D not certain. Germline-derived CDR1 and CDR2 are LNHDA and SQIVND (reference sequence). Trimming cost V 7 bases and J 0 bases, with 13 bases left between them. The CDR3 has 15 amino acids.

This chain joins TRBV29-1 and TRBJ2-7, with a weak D call TRBD1 (6 bases). Germline values: CDR1 SQVTM, CDR2 ANQGSEA. V was clipped by 4 bases and J by 6 bases, with 10 bases between them. CDR3 length: 11 residues. The CDR3 DNA is TGCAGCGTTGCCTCAGGGGTCGAGCAGTACTTC. This gives the protein CSVASGVEQYF.

The J gene is TRBJ1-1, the V gene TRBV5-1; D is unresolved. CDR3 length equals 17 residues. Trimming removed 5 bases at V and 0 bases at J, with 20 bases between. The germline gives CDR1 SGHRS, CDR2 YFSETQ. The CDR3, as DNA: TGCGCCAGCAGAGGGCCCCGCGGGCGGGGAATGAACACTGAAGCTTTCTTT. Translation gives CASRGPRGRGMNTEAFF.

This clone was seen once. The chain uses TRBV27 and TRBJ1-1, with no clear D. Per the germline V gene, CDR1 is MNHEY and CDR2 is SMNVEV (reference sequence). Trimming took 6 bases from V and 4 from J, leaving 12 bases between them. CDR3 length equals 13 residues. CDR3 in DNA: TGTGCCAGCAGGGGCAGGTTGGTCACTGAAGCTTTCTTT. Translating it yields CASRGRLVTEAFF.

The chain employs TRBV21-1 and TRBJ2-1. TRBV21-1 has pseudogene status. CDR3 length: 10 amino acids. CDR3 nucleotides: TGTGCCAGCTCCTACAATGAGCAGTTCTTC. Residues: CASSYNEQFF.

The chain joins TRBV5-1 to TRBJ2-2; TRBD1 or TRBD2 may be the D gene (5 bases each). Germline CDR1 reads SGHRS; CDR2 reads YFSETQ. The V end was cut by 6 bases, the J end by 4 bases, with 22 bases between. The CDR3 has 17 amino acids. DNA of the CDR3: TGCGCCAGCATCGGGTCGGGGCGGAAACCCGGCACCGGGGAGCTGTTTTTT. It specifies CASIGSGRKPGTGELFF. The full variable domain, rest sourced from reference TRBV5-1 and TRBJ2-2, is KAGVTQTPRYLIKTRGQQVTLSCSPISGHRSVSWYQQTPGQGLQFLFEYFSETQRNKGNFPGRFSGRQFSNSRSEMNVSTLELGDSALYLCASIGSGRKPGTGELFFGEGSRLTVL.